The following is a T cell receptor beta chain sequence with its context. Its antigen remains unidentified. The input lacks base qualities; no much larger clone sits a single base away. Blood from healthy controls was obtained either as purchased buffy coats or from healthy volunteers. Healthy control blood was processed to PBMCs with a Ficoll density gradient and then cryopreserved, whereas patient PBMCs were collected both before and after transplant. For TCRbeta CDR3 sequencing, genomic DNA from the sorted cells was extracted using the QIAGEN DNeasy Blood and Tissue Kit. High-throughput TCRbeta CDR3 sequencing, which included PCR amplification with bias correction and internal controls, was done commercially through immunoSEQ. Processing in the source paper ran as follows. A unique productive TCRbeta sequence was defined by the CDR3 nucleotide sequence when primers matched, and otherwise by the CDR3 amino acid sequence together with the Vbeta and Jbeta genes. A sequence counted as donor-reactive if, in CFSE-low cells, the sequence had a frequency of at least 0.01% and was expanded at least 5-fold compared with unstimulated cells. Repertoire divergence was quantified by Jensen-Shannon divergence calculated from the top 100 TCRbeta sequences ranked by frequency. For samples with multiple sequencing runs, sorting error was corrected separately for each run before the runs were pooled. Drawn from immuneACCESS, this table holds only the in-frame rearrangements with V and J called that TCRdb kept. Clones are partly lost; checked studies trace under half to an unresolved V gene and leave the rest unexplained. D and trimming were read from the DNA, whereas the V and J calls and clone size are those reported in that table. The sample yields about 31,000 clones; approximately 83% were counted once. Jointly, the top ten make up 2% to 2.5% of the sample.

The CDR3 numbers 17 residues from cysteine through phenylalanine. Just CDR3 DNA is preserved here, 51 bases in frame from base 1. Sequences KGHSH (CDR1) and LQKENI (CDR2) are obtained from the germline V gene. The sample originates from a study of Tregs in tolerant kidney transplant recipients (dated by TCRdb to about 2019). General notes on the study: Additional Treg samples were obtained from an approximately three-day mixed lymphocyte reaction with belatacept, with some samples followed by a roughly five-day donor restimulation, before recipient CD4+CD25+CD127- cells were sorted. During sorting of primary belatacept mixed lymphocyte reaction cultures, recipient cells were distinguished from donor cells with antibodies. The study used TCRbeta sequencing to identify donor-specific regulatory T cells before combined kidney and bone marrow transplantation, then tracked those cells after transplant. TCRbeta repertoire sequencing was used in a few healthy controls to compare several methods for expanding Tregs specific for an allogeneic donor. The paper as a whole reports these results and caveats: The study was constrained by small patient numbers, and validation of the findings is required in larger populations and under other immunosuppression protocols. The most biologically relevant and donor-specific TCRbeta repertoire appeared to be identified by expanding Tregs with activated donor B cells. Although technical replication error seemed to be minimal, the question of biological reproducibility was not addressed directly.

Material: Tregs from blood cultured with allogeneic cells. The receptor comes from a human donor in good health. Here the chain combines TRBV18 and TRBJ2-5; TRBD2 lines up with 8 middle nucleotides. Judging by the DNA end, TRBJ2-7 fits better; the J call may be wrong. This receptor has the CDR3 CASSPKPGTRSSYEQYF. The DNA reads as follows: TGTGCCAGCTCACCCAAACCCGGGACTAGGAGCTCCTACGAGCAGTACTTC.